The 27 T cell receptor beta chains given below trace back to one sample, sequenced in a study of blood T cell repertoires in COVID-19 (dated by TCRdb to about 2020). Library method: the immunoSEQ multiplex PCR assay. Here the immuneACCESS table is served through TCRdb, limited to in-frame sequences with V and J called. Missing clones are a known gap in these copies; in checked studies unresolved V genes cover under half, and the rest lacks a known reason. The sample includes about 500,000 clones, with about 85% observed a single time. The ten largest account for under 0.75% of the sample. The sequencing sample was made of PBMCs or T cells enriched from blood (not recorded which). All receptors derive from a young woman who had recovered from COVID-19.

V is TRBV13 and J is TRBJ1-2, with a tentative D call TRBD1 (5 bases). The CDR3 spans 15 residues. Per germline, CDR1 PRHDT and CDR2 FYEKMQ (reference sequence). V was pared by 0 bases and J by 0 bases, with 8 bases between. CDR3 sequence: CASSLGKGTNYGYTF. DNA for the CDR3: TGTGCCAGCAGCTTAGGGAAGGGGACTAACTATGGCTACACCTTC.

This chain links TRBV28 with TRBJ2-7, with TRBD1 identical over 11 bases. This CDR3 spans 16 amino acids. V shed 5 bases, J shed 8 bases, and the junction held 14 bases outside the gene matches. Germline V gene lookup returns CDR1 MDHEN and CDR2 SYDVKM. The DNA for the CDR3 is TGTGCCAGCAGTGAGAGGGCCGGGACAGGGGGGATCAAGCAGTACTTC. This translates into CASSERAGTGGIKQYF.

V is TRBV5-6 and J is TRBJ1-1, with D possibly TRBD1 on 5 matching bases. The CDR3 contains 16 residues. Germline V lookup: CDR1 SGHDT, CDR2 YYEEEE. V lost 0 bases, J lost 2 bases, and 14 bases lay in between. The CDR3 DNA follows: TGTGCCAGCAGCTTGGGGGTGGGGAGGGGAAACACTGAAGCTTTCTTT. It translates to CASSLGVGRGNTEAFF.

V gene TRBV30 combines with J gene TRBJ1-2; TRBD1 agrees at 7 bases. The V gene end was trimmed by 5 bases and the J gene end by 8 bases; junction bases not matched to a gene: 8. CDR3 length equals 12 residues. Germline CDR1 is GTSNPN and CDR2 is SVGIG (reference sequence). This CDR3 reads CAWQGDFLGYTF. The CDR3 DNA follows: TGTGCCTGGCAGGGGGACTTCTTAGGCTACACCTTC.

V gene TRBV18 combines with J gene TRBJ2-7, with 8 bases identical to TRBD1. This CDR3 comprises 13 residues. V dropped 4 bases and J dropped 6; count of bases not matched to a gene: 5. Germline lookup yields CDR1 KGHSH and CDR2 LQKENI. The CDR3: CASSLDRAAEQYF. For the CDR3, the DNA is TGTGCCAGCTCACTGGACAGGGCTGCCGAGCAGTACTTC.

The rearrangement uses TRBV5-1 and TRBJ2-1; maybe TRBD2 (5 bases). V lost 4 bases, J lost 5 bases, and 16 bases lay in between. The CDR3 extends over 15 amino acids. Germline assignment: CDR1 SGHRS and CDR2 YFSETQ. The CDR3 DNA is TGCGCCAGCAGCCCTGGGGTAGCGAATAACAATGAGCAGTTCTTC. Its protein product is CASSPGVANNNEQFF.

This CDR3 reads CASSSPTPGPYRGQNSPLHF. CDR3 DNA: TGTGCCAGCAGTTCCCCAACGCCCGGTCCATACAGGGGGCAGAATTCACCCCTCCACTTT. The J gene is TRBJ1-6, the V gene TRBV27; 9 nucleotides line up with TRBD1. With 4 bases clipped from V and 7 bases from J, the junction kept 20 bases outside the gene matches. This CDR3 spans 20 amino acids. Germline V CDR1 and CDR2: MNHEY, SMNVEV (reference sequence).

The gene calls are TRBV30 and TRBJ1-1, with TRBD1 matching 9 bases. The germline CDR1 and CDR2 sequences are GTSNPN and SVGIG (reference sequence). The CDR3 is 14 amino acids. The V gene end was trimmed by 4 bases and the J gene end by 12 bases; junction bases not matched to a gene: 15. The CDR3: CAWMGTGSPGNTFF. The CDR3 DNA reads as TGTGCCTGGATGGGGACAGGGTCCCCTGGGAATACTTTCTTT.

The chain joins TRBV5-1 to TRBJ2-5; 8 nucleotides align to TRBD1. Trimming at V came to 4 bases and at J to 3 bases, leaving 8 bases not matched to a gene. Per germline, CDR1 SGHRS and CDR2 YFSETQ. The CDR3 totals 15 residues. CDR3 DNA sequence: TGCGCCAGCAGCCGGACAGGGAAGTGGGAAGAGACCCAGTACTTC. Its protein is CASSRTGKWEETQYF.

J is TRBJ2-7 and V is TRBV5-6; TRBD1 aligns across 8 bases. The CDR3 consists of 14 residues. With V trimmed by 2 bases and J by 3 bases, 4 bases remained unmatched. CDR1 and CDR2 (germline): SGHDT, YYEEEE. As DNA, the CDR3 is TGTGCCAGCAGCTTATGGGACAGGTTCTACGAGCAGTACTTC. Translating gives CASSLWDRFYEQYF.

DNA for the CDR3: TGTGCCAGCAGTCGTCGCACAGGGGGGGGAGAGACCCAGTACTTC. As protein: CASSRRTGGGETQYF. The chain couples TRBV28 to TRBJ2-5; D might be TRBD1 (8 bases). The germline CDR1 and CDR2 sequences are MDHEN and SYDVKM. The CDR3 has 15 residues. V lost 5 bases to trimming and J lost 4 bases, with 17 bases between them.

The chain is built from TRBV6-5 and TRBJ1-2, with a weak D call TRBD1 (5 bases). Trimming removed 5 bases at V and 4 bases at J, with 11 bases between. This CDR3 is built from 13 residues. Looked up from germline, CDR1 is MNHEY and CDR2 is SVGAGI. The CDR3 is CASSPSTVYGYTF. The CDR3 DNA reads TGTGCCAGCAGTCCGTCGACAGTCTATGGCTACACCTTC.

Only one count was recorded for this clone. This chain links TRBV11-2 with TRBJ2-3, with 8 bases lining up with TRBD1. The CDR3 extends over 15 amino acids. Germline V lookup: CDR1 SGHAT, CDR2 FQNNGV. V lost 5 bases to trimming and J lost 3 bases; unmatched junction nucleotides: 7. The CDR3 nucleotides are TGTGCCAGCAGCCGGACAGGGACGGGAACAGATACGCAGTATTTT. Its translation: CASSRTGTGTDTQYF.

This sequence joins TRBV25-1 and TRBJ1-4, with 11 bases identical to TRBD1. Per the germline V gene, CDR1 is MGHDK and CDR2 is SYGVNS. Trimming took 8 bases from V and 5 from J; bases not matched to a gene: 10. The CDR3 has 16 amino acids. The DNA of the CDR3 is TGTGCCAGCTCCGACGGCGGGACAGGGGGGAATGAAAAACTGTTTTTT. Its translation: CASSDGGTGGNEKLFF. Complete variable domain (other parts from reference TRBV25-1 and TRBJ1-4): EADIYQTPRYLVIGTGKKITLECSQTMGHDKMYWYQQDPGMELHLIHYSYGVNSTEKGDLSSESTVSRIRTEHFPLTLESARPSHTSQYLCASSDGGTGGNEKLFFGSGTQLSVL.

V gene TRBV30 combines with J gene TRBJ2-7; possibly TRBD2 for D (6 bases). The germline gives CDR1 GTSNPN, CDR2 SVGIG (reference sequence). The CDR3 spans 12 residues. V lost 5 bases, J lost 3 bases, and 11 bases lay in between. CDR3 sequence: CAWGDSGYEQYF. CDR3 sequence (DNA): TGTGCCTGGGGGGATAGCGGCTACGAGCAGTACTTC.

As DNA, the CDR3 is TGTGCCAGCAGCTTAGCGCCCTCTCAGGGCTACACTGAAGCTTTCTTT. Translation: CASSLAPSQGYTEAFF. V gene TRBV7-9 combines with J gene TRBJ1-1; weak D call: TRBD1 (5 bases). Germline CDR1 is SEHNR and CDR2 is FQNEAQ (reference sequence). The CDR3 runs 16 residues. Trimming cost V 0 bases and J 3 bases, with 14 bases left between them.

The chain couples TRBV4-2 to TRBJ1-2; TRBD1 might be the D (6 bases). This CDR3 is built from 15 residues. Germline V CDR1 and CDR2: LGHNA, YNFKEQ. V was shortened by 0 bases and J by 7 bases, with 15 bases between the two germline ends. The CDR3 is CASSQEMGAVGGYTF. The CDR3 DNA is TGTGCCAGCAGCCAAGAGATGGGGGCGGTGGGTGGCTACACCTTC.

V usage is TRBV7-9 and J usage is TRBJ2-7; D unresolved. Trimming removed 7 bases from V and 7 bases from J, with 17 bases in between. Germline V gene sequence: CDR1 SEHNR, CDR2 FQNEAQ (reference sequence). The CDR3 sequence is 13 residues long. The CDR3 spells CASNSGALGEQYF. The DNA of the CDR3 is TGTGCCAGCAACTCCGGTGCCCTCGGGGAGCAGTACTTC.

This clone appeared once. The V call is TRBV5-5, the J call TRBJ1-5, with D possibly being TRBD1 (5 bases). V lost 3 bases, J lost 7 bases, and 17 bases lay in between. Germline CDR1 SGHKS, CDR2 YYEKEE (reference sequence). The CDR3 sequence is 15 residues long. CDR3 bases: TGTGCCAGCAGCTCGGGGGGAGGGTCGGAACAGCCCCAGCATTTT. Residues: CASSSGGGSEQPQHF.

The J gene is TRBJ2-5, the V gene TRBV2, with 11 positions matching TRBD1. The CDR3 sequence is 14 residues long. Losses at the gene ends were 8 bases for V and 3 bases for J; bases not matched to a gene: 5. In germline, CDR1 is SNHLY, CDR2 FYNNEI. CDR3 nucleotides: TGTGCCAGCGAGGCGGGACAGGGGGAAGAGACCCAGTACTTC. Residues: CASEAGQGEETQYF.

The CDR3 spells CASSYSQEVNTIYF. CDR3 in DNA: TGTGCCAGCAGTTACAGTCAGGAGGTGAACACCATATATTTT. The chain links TRBV6-5 to TRBJ1-3; D is unresolved. CDR3 size: 14 residues. Germline values: CDR1 MNHEY, CDR2 SVGAGI. Trimming took 2 bases from V and 7 from J, leaving 12 bases between them.

DNA of the CDR3: TGCGCCAGCAGCTTCCCCAGCGGGGGGGCCGATACGCAGTATTTT. This sequence encodes CASSFPSGGADTQYF. The V and J genes are TRBV5-1 and TRBJ2-3; TRBD2 agrees at 10 bases. Per germline, CDR1 SGHRS and CDR2 YFSETQ. Trimming took 2 bases from V and 6 from J; bases not matched to a gene: 6. The CDR3 covers 15 residues.

The rearrangement joins TRBV4-1 to TRBJ2-4, with 8 bases that match TRBD2. The V and J ends lost 1 base and 1 base, in that order; junction bases with no gene match: 3. CDR3 length equals 16 residues. Germline V gene lookup returns CDR1 MGHRA and CDR2 YSYEKL. CDR3 region: CASSQVGREAKNIQYF. DNA for the CDR3: TGCGCCAGCAGCCAAGTCGGGAGGGAGGCCAAAAACATTCAGTACTTC.

The gene calls are TRBV7-3 and TRBJ2-1, with TRBD2 as a possible D gene (7 bases). V was pared by 5 bases and J by 5 bases, with 16 bases between. This CDR3 has 15 residues. Germline assignment: CDR1 SGHTA and CDR2 FQGTGA. The CDR3 is CASSPTGGEDNEQFF. The CDR3 region has the DNA TGTGCCAGCAGCCCGACGGGGGGCGAAGACAATGAGCAGTTCTTC.

The chain joins TRBV13 to TRBJ1-4; 9 bases agree with TRBD1. The CDR3 totals 15 residues. Germline loops: CDR1 PRHDT, CDR2 FYEKMQ (reference sequence). Trimming removed 0 bases from V and 8 bases from J; junction bases left unmatched: 4. CDR3 protein: CASSLGDRGREKLFF. DNA for the CDR3: TGTGCCAGCAGCTTAGGGGACAGGGGACGGGAAAAACTGTTTTTT.

Sample share makes this clone medium-sized. The chain is built from TRBV2 and TRBJ1-2, with 11 nucleotides matching TRBD1. The V and J ends lost 4 bases and 4 bases, in that order; junction bases with no gene match: 8. CDR1 and CDR2 (germline): SNHLY, FYNNEI. The CDR3 runs to 16 residues. The CDR3 region is CASSGSWTGGLYGYTF. The CDR3 DNA reads TGTGCCAGCAGTGGTTCGTGGACAGGGGGCCTCTATGGCTACACCTTC.

The genes are TRBV24-1 and TRBJ2-1; 7 bases are shared with TRBD1. Trimming cost V 3 bases and J 6 bases; bases outside gene matches: 1. Germline CDR1 and CDR2: KGHDR and SFDVKD. The CDR3 totals 13 residues. The CDR3 sequence is CATSDRQGNEQFF. The CDR3 DNA is TGTGCCACCAGTGATCGACAGGGCAATGAGCAGTTCTTC.